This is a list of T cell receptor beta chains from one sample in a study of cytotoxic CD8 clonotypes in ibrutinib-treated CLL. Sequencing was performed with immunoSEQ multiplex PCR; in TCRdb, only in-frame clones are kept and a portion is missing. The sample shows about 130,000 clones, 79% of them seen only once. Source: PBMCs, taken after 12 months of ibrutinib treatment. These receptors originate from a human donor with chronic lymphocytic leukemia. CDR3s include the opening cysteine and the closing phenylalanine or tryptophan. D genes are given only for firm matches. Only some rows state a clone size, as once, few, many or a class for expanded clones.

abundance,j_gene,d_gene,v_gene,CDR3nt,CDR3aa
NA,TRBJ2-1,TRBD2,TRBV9,TGTGCCAGCAGCGCGACTAGCGGGAGACTAGATGAGCAGTTCTTC,CASSATSGRLDEQFF
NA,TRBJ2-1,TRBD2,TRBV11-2,TGTGCCAGCAGCGCCGGACTAGCGGGAGTTTTAGAGCAGTTCTTC,CASSAGLAGVLEQFF
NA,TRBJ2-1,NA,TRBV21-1,TGTGCCAGCAGCACTAGGCGAGGGGGAGGGACTAGCTCCTACAATGAGCAGTTCTTC,CASSTRRGGGTSSYNEQFF
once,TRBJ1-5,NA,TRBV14,TGTGCCAGCAGCCCCGTAGGGGGGGTGGGCAATCAGCCCCAGCATTTT,CASSPVGGVGNQPQHF
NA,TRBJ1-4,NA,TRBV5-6,TGTGCCAGCAGCTTGGGCGACAGGTATAATGAAAAACTGTTTTTT,CASSLGDRYNEKLFF
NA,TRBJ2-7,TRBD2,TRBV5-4,TGTGCCAGCAGCAGGACTAGCGGCTCTCCCTACGAGCAGTACTTC,CASSRTSGSPYEQYF
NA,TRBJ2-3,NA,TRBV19,TGTGCCAGTAGTATACAGGGACCGAGAGATACGCAGTATTTT,CASSIQGPRDTQYF
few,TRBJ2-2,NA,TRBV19,TGTGCCAGTAGTATCCCCTCCGCAGGCGCGAACACCGGGGAGCTGTTTTTT,CASSIPSAGANTGELFF
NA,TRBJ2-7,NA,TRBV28,TGTGCCAGCAGCGCAGTCATTCCTGCCGAGCAGTACTTC,CASSAVIPAEQYF
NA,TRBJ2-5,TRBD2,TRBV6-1,TGTGCCAGCAGTGTCCAAGCGGGAAACCAAGAGACCCAGTACTTC,CASSVQAGNQETQYF
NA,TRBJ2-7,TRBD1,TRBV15,TGTGCCACCAGCAGAAAACAGGGGTCCTACGAGCAGTACTTC,CATSRKQGSYEQYF
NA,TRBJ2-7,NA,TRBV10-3,TGTGCCATCAGTGAAAGTAGCGCCTACGAGCAGTACTTC,CAISESSAYEQYF
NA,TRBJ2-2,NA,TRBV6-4,TGTGCCAGCAGTGACCCAAATACCGGGGAGCTGTTTTTT,CASSDPNTGELFF
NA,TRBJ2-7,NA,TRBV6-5,TGTGCCAGCAGTTACGGGTCGGTAGGGGCGTCCTACGAGCAGTACTTC,CASSYGSVGASYEQYF
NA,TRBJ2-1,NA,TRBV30,TGTGCCTGGAGTGTACAGACGGGAGTCAATGAGCAGTTCTTC,CAWSVQTGVNEQFF
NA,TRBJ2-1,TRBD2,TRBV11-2,TGTGCCAGCAGCTATGGACTAGCGGAGTACAATGAGCAGTTCTTC,CASSYGLAEYNEQFF
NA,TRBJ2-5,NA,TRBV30,TGTGCCTGGTCGGCCGGCGGGGTAGAGACCCAGTACTTC,CAWSAGGVETQYF
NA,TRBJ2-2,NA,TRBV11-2,TGTGCCAGCAGCGACGGTGTGGGGTCGAACACCGGGGAGCTGTTTTTT,CASSDGVGSNTGELFF
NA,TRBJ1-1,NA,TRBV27,TGTGCCAGCAGCTCTGGGTGGCGGGACTTTGAAATTTTT,CASSSGWRDFEIF
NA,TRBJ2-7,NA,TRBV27,TGTGCCAGCAGCTTGGGTGCGGGCCGGAACAGATACGAGCAGTACTTC,CASSLGAGRNRYEQYF
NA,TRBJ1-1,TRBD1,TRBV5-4,TGTGCCAGCAGCTCGGGGACAGGGAGTAGGAACACTGAAGCTTTCTTT,CASSSGTGSRNTEAFF
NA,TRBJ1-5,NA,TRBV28,TGTGCCAGCAGTTATGGTTCGGGTGTGCAGCCCCAGCATTTT,CASSYGSGVQPQHF
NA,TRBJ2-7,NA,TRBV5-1,TGCGCCAGCAGCTTGAACGAGCAGTACTTC,CASSLNEQYF
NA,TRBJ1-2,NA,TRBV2,TGTGCCAGCAGTGACGTCCAGGGGCAAGGCTATGGCTACACCTTC,CASSDVQGQGYGYTF
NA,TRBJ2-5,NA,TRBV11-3,TGTGCCAGCAGCTTAGGGGAGGAGATCCAAGAGACCCAGTACTTC,CASSLGEEIQETQYF
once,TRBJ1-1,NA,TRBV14,TGTGCCAGCAGCCAGGCAGTGAACACTGAAGCTTTCTTT,CASSQAVNTEAFF
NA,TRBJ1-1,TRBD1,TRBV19,TGTGCCAGTAGTCGGGACAGGATAGAAGCTTTCTTT,CASSRDRIEAFF
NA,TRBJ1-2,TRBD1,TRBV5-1,TGCGCCAGCAGCAGGACAGGGGGCGATGGCTACACCTTC,CASSRTGGDGYTF
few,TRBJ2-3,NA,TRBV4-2,TGTGCCAGCAGCCAAGCCCCCGGAGAAAGCACAGATACGCAGTATTTT,CASSQAPGESTDTQYF
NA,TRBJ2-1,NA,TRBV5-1,TGCGCCAGCAGCTATTCTGCGCTTGTAGGCACCCGGTTTGAGCAGTTCTTC,CASSYSALVGTRFEQFF
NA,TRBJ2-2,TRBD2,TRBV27,TGTGCCAGCAGTCGACGTAGCGGGAGACCCACCGGGGAGCTGTTTTTT,CASSRRSGRPTGELFF
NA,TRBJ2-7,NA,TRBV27,TGTGCCAGCAGCTCCAGAAAGCTGCTCTACGAGCAGTACTTC,CASSSRKLLYEQYF
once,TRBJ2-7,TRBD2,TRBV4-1,TGCGCCAGCAGCCCCTTGACTAGCGGGAGGGCCCGGCAGTACTTC,CASSPLTSGRARQYF
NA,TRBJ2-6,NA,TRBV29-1,TGCAGCGTCGAAGACAACCCTGGGGCCAACGTCCTGACTTTC,CSVEDNPGANVLTF
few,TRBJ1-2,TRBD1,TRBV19,TGTGCCAGTAGCGACAGGGTCGGCTACACCTTC,CASSDRVGYTF
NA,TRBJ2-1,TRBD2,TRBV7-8,TGTGCCAGCAGGCGCATGACTAGCGGGAGTTTTAATGAGCAGTTCTTC,CASRRMTSGSFNEQFF
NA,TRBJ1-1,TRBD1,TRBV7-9,TGTGCCAGCAGCCAGGGACAGGGCCGTGGGGACACTGAAGCTTTCTTT,CASSQGQGRGDTEAFF
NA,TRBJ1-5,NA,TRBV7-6,TGTGCCAGCAGCTTAAATCCTCCGGGAAGCAATCAGCCCCAGCATTTT,CASSLNPPGSNQPQHF
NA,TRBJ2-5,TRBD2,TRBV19,TGTGCCAGTAGTACAACTAGCGGGAGGCTCCCAAGTCCGGAGACCCAGTACTTC,CASSTTSGRLPSPETQYF
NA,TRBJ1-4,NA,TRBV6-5,TGTGCCAGCACTTCCGGAGGGGCTGGAAATGAAAAACTGTTTTTT,CASTSGGAGNEKLFF
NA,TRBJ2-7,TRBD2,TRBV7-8,TGTGCCAGCAGCTTTACTAGCGGGAAGTACGAGCAGTACTTC,CASSFTSGKYEQYF
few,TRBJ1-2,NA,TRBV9,TGTGCCAGCAGCGCCTTTGAGGGCGGCTACACCTTC,CASSAFEGGYTF
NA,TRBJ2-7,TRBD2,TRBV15,TGTGCCACCAGCAGAGATGGCGGGAGCTACGAGCAGTACTTC,CATSRDGGSYEQYF
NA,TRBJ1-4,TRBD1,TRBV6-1,TGTGCCAGCAGAGCACCGGGACAGCTCAATGAAAAACTGTTTTTT,CASRAPGQLNEKLFF
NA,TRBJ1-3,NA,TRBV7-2,TGTGCCAGCAGCTCAAATTGGGGGTACACCATATATTTT,CASSSNWGYTIYF
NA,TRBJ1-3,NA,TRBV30,TGTGCCTGGGCCCGAGGAGGGGACTTTGGAAACACCATATATTTT,CAWARGGDFGNTIYF
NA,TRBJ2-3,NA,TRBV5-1,TGCGCCAGCAGCCAAGGGACGAACACAGATACGCAGTATTTT,CASSQGTNTDTQYF
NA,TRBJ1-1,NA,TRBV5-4,TGTGCCAGCAGCTTGGGAAGAGACACTGAAGCTTTCTTT,CASSLGRDTEAFF
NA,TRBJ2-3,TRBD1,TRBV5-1,TGCGCCAGCAGCCCTCGGGACAGAAGCACAGATACGCAGTATTTT,CASSPRDRSTDTQYF
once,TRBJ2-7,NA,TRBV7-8,TGTGCCAGCAGCTTAGGGATCGTCAGGGGTTACGAGCAGTACTTC,CASSLGIVRGYEQYF
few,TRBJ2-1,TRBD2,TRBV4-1,TGCGCCAGCAGCCAAGAGAGACTAGCGGGACCCAATGAGCAGTTCTTC,CASSQERLAGPNEQFF
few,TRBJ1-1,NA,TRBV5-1,TGCGCCAGCAGCTCTACCCCAGGGGCAATGACTGAAGCTTTCTTT,CASSSTPGAMTEAFF
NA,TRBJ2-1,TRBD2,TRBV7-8,TGTGCCAGCAGGAGTCGGCTAGCGGCCTACAATGAGCAGTTCTTC,CASRSRLAAYNEQFF
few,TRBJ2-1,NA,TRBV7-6,TGTGCCAGCAGCTTAGCCGCCCTCCTATACAATGAGCAGTTCTTC,CASSLAALLYNEQFF
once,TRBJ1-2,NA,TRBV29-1,TGCAGCGTTGAAGGTCGAGGGGGGGATGGCTACACCTTC,CSVEGRGGDGYTF